This T cell receptor (beta chain) was observed in a study of read filtering for tumor transcriptome and immune sequencing. Study-wide background: Patients were approximately 17 male and 11 to 15 female, mean age approximately 60 years, range roughly 47 to 80. Per sample, TCR-region reads ranged about 4.05 to 11 million by IR-seq, roughly 85 to 1,400 by RNA-seq.

As regards this clonotype: A read error may be the cause here, since a much bigger clone is one base away. Since no conserved phenylalanine or tryptophan closes the CDR3, a read error is the likely cause.

The library was built from roughly 400 ng RNA with molecular barcoded adaptors for alpha/delta and beta/gamma chains. Each CDR3 protein is one row after TCRdb ran MiXCR on the reads. The sample records some 120,000 distinct CDR3 sequences, under 15% being singletons. The ends lost 5 bases at V and 4 bases at J; junction bases unmatched: 4. Germline V CDR1 and CDR2: SQVTM, ANQGSEA. The CDR3 consists of 12 residues. The specimen was a population of CD138-negative cells sorted from bone marrow. The clonotype comes from a donor at least 40 years old with multiple myeloma. The V gene is TRBV29-1, the J gene TRBJ1-2; 7 nucleotides line up with TRBD1. The CDR3 sequence is CSVLTGIYGYTL. The DNA for the CDR3 is TGCAGCGTTTTGACAGGGATCTATGGCTACACCCTC.